The sequence of this T cell receptor beta chain was determined in a study of T cells in Graves' hyperthyroidism and ophthalmopathy. This clonotype was observed many times. RNA transcripts served as the template for amplifying TCR beta CDR3 regions. Researchers ran a first-round RT-PCR on the TCR CDR3 using the HTBI primer set. One entry per CDR3 protein results from TCRdb running MiXCR on the multiplex PCR reads. The sample consists of hundreds of thousands of distinct CDR3 sequences, around 14% of them appearing once. In patients aged 18 to 65, hyperthyroidism was newly diagnosed, with duration under 2 months. A patient was excluded if there was uncontrolled infection, other autoimmune disease, pregnancy or lactation. The PBMCs had their origin in less than 13 ml of fresh peripheral blood. The ends were cut back, 4 bases at V and 3 bases at J, with 9 bases in the middle. The CDR3 totals 14 residues. Germline lookup yields CDR1 LGHDT and CDR2 YNNKEL (reference sequence).

This chain connects TRBV3-1 to TRBJ2-2; D might be TRBD1 (5 bases). The clonotype comes from a woman aged 18-29 years with Graves' hyperthyroidism. Sequencing was done on a sample of blood. The CDR3 spells CASSPGWYTGELFF. The CDR3 DNA reads TGTGCCAGCAGCCCAGGGTGGTACACCGGGGAGCTGTTTTTT. The full variable domain, in which reference TRBV3-1 and TRBJ2-2 provide the parts outside the CDR3, is DTAVSQTPKYLVTQMGNDKSIKCEQNLGHDTMYWYKQDSKKFLKIMFSYNNKELIINETVPNRFSPKSPDKAHLNLHINSLELGDSAVYFCASSPGWYTGELFFGEGSRLTVL.